Given below is one T cell receptor (beta chain) in context. These data originate in a study of CD8+ T cells in alopecia areata. Extraction and reverse transcription of RNA yielded cDNA as the sequencing template. TCRdb's table, derived via immunoSEQ multiplex PCR, lists solely in-frame clones and lacks some. The sample includes about 76,000 clones, around 67% seen only once; the top ten take about 20%. As to treatment: oral pan-JAK inhibitor, 5-10 mg twice daily. PBMC-derived CD4+ and CD8+ T cells were sorted. Sequenced here: CD8+ T cells sorted from blood, sampled at week 24, from a patient treated with tofacitinib. This receptor was identified in a human donor with alopecia areata.

CDR3 sequence reads: CASSLAGHLNYGYTF. CDR3 DNA: TGTGCCAGCAGCTTAGCAGGGCACCTAAACTATGGCTACACCTTC. The chain is built from TRBV7-9 and TRBJ1-2, with D uncertain. Germline V gene data show CDR1 as SEHNR and CDR2 as FQNEAQ (reference sequence). Deletions cut 0 bases from V and 2 bases from J, with 10 bases between. CDR3 length equals 15 residues.